This TCR beta chain was found in a study of human T cells and chemical hapten exposure. Overall study findings and caveats: The number of TCRs above 1 in 1000 frequency did not change after DPC sensitization.

As to this clonotype: Its antigen remains unknown.

Between the trimmed V and J ends, which lost 5 bases and 6 bases, there was a span of 17 bases. From germline, CDR1 is DFQATT and CDR2 SNEGSKA (reference sequence). This CDR3 has 13 amino acids. The time point: patch test 1, 2 weeks after DPC sensitization. Treatment indicated: therapeutic diphenylcyclopropenone sensitization with weekly scalp DPC. Extraction of total RNA was performed on unfractionated whole blood. TCRdb ran MiXCR on the RACE reads and lists one entry per CDR3 protein. Of 74,000 or so distinct CDR3 sequences listed, approximately 10% are singletons. The sequence came from a woman aged 50 to 60 with alopecia areata. Some clones in this sample may be carry-over from other donors' samples. Sample: whole blood, taken in connection with sensitization to the hapten diphenylcyclopropenone (DPC). The V gene is TRBV20-1, the J gene TRBJ2-7; unclear D gene. CDR3 residues: CSAPETGVREQYF. CDR3 DNA sequence: TGCAGTGCTCCAGAAACCGGAGTACGCGAGCAGTACTTC.